What follows are 10 T cell receptor beta chains derived from one specimen sequenced in a study of coeliac disease. Profiling relied on immunoSEQ multiplex PCR, and the TCRdb table lists in-frame clones only, not all of them. The sample has about 5,400 clones, roughly 54% seen once. Sequenced sample: intraepithelial lymphocytes from the gut. The receptor source for this set is a woman aged 30 to 39 with active celiac disease.

The chain couples TRBV5-4 to TRBJ2-5; D gene unclear. The CDR3 is 12 amino acids. CDR1 and CDR2 (germline): SGHNT, YYREEE (reference sequence). Trimming took off 5 bases at V and 0 bases at J, with 5 bases between the two ends. This CDR3 reads CASRSYQETQYF. CDR3 DNA sequence: TGTGCCAGCAGATCGTACCAAGAGACCCAGTACTTC.

The rearrangement uses TRBV7-2 and TRBJ2-5; the match to TRBD2 covers 10 bases. The junction had 2 bases not matched to a gene; V was cut back by 5 bases and J by 5 bases. The germline V gene encodes CDR1 SGHTA and CDR2 FQGNSA. This CDR3 region has 13 residues. CDR3 region: CASSSSGGETQYF. The CDR3 nucleotides are TGTGCCAGCAGCAGTAGCGGGGGGGAGACCCAGTACTTC.

The gene calls are TRBV18 and TRBJ2-2; D may be TRBD2 (5 bases). The CDR3 runs to 16 residues. The ends were cut back, 3 bases at V and 4 bases at J, with 15 bases in the middle. The germline CDR1 and CDR2 sequences are KGHSH and LQKENI. The CDR3 DNA follows: TGTGCCAGCTCACCCCGGGGAGTCAGCTTCACCGGGGAGCTGTTTTTT. This sequence encodes CASSPRGVSFTGELFF.

This clone has more than one count but fewer than ten. CDR3 DNA: TGTGCCAGCAGCTTAGTATTATGGTCGTCAGGACAGGGGGCCTGTGCGCCCAAAAACATTCAGTACTTC. It yields the protein CASSLVLWSSGQGACAPKNIQYF. The V call is TRBV7-4, the J call TRBJ2-4, with TRBD1 identical over 11 bases. With V trimmed by 1 base and J by 2 bases, 22 bases remained unmatched. From germline, CDR1 is SGHVT and CDR2 SQSDAQ. This CDR3 spans 23 amino acids.

Remarks on this clone: The junction does not match germline at one end; this may be a read error. J is TRBJ2-5 and V is TRBV7-2, with no clear D. The J call could be wrong; TRBJ2-7 is a better fit for the DNA end. Germline values: CDR1 SGHTA, CDR2 FQGNSA. The CDR3 consists of 13 residues. This CDR3 is CASSVALSYEQYF. The CDR3 nucleotides are TGTGCCAGCAGCGTAGCCCTTTCCTACGAGCAGTACTTC.

This clone ranks as large. The chain joins TRBV29-1 to TRBJ1-1; perhaps TRBD1 as D (6 bases). V was cut by 1 base and J by 2 bases, with 17 bases left in between. This CDR3 is 16 amino acids long. CDR1 and CDR2 (germline): SQVTM, ANQGSEA. CDR3 sequence: CSVEGWTDTPNTEAFF. The CDR3 coding sequence is TGCAGCGTTGAAGGGTGGACAGACACACCTAACACTGAAGCTTTCTTT.

The chain couples TRBV28 to TRBJ1-4; 9 nucleotides line up with TRBD1. The V and J ends lost 5 bases and 3 bases, in that order; junction bases with no gene match: 10. Germline CDR1 is MDHEN and CDR2 is SYDVKM. The CDR3 length is 17 residues. The CDR3 DNA sequence: TGTGCCAGCAGTCCGATCACAGGGGGCGCATCTAATGAAAAACTGTTTTTT. Its protein product is CASSPITGGASNEKLFF.

The V and J genes are TRBV7-2 and TRBJ2-1; 8 bases align to TRBD1. The CDR3 contains 15 residues. The germline V gene encodes CDR1 SGHTA and CDR2 FQGNSA. The V and J ends lost 4 bases and 0 bases, in that order; junction bases with no gene match: 2. The CDR3 DNA sequence: TGTGCCAGCAGCTCAGACAGGGGCTCCTACAATGAGCAGTTCTTC. It is translated as CASSSDRGSYNEQFF.

This clone qualifies as medium-sized. The chain couples TRBV30 to TRBJ2-7, with D possibly being TRBD1 (5 bases). Germline CDR1 is GTSNPN and CDR2 is SVGIG (reference sequence). Trimming left V 3 bases short and J 5 bases short, with 11 bases between. CDR3 length: 12 amino acids. The CDR3 sequence: CAWSRDGHEQYF. The CDR3 DNA follows: TGTGCCTGGAGCAGGGATGGTCACGAGCAGTACTTC.

By sample share, this clone is medium-sized. The chain recombines TRBV29-1 with TRBJ1-1; D perhaps matches TRBD1 (5 bases). The V end lost 4 bases, the J end lost 0 bases, and 12 bases lay between the germline ends. The germline V gene encodes CDR1 SQVTM and CDR2 ANQGSEA. The CDR3 has 14 residues. DNA for the CDR3: TGCAGCGTTGTACAGGTAACAATGAACACTGAAGCTTTCTTT. Translated: CSVVQVTMNTEAFF.